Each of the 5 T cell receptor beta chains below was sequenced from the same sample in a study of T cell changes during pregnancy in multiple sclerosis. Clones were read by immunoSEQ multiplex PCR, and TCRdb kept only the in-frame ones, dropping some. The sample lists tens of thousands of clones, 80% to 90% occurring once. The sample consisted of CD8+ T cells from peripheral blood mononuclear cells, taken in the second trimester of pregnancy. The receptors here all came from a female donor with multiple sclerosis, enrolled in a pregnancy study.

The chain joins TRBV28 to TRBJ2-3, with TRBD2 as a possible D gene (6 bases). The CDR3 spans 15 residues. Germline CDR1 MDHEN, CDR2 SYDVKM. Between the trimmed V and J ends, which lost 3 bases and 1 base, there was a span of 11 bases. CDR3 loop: CASSLEGDGTDTQYF. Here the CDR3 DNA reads TGTGCCAGCAGTTTGGAGGGCGACGGCACAGATACGCAGTATTTT.

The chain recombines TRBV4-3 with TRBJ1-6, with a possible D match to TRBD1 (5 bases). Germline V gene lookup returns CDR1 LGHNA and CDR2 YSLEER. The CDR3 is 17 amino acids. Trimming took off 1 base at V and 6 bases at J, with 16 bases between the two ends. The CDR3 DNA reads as TGCGCCAGCAGCCAAGGTACAGGAACTACCTCTAATTCACCCCTCCACTTT. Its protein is CASSQGTGTTSNSPLHF.

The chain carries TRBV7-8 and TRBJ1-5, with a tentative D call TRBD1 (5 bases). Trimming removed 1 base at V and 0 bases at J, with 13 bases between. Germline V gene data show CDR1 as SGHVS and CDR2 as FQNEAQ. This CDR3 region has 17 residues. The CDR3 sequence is CASSLGGTGYSNQPQHF. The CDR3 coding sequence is TGTGCCAGCAGCTTAGGCGGGACTGGATATAGCAATCAGCCCCAGCATTTT.

In DNA form, the CDR3 reads TGTGCCAGCGGAGAGGGGGCCTACGAGCAGTACTTC. It encodes CASGEGAYEQYF. The chain uses TRBV2 and TRBJ2-7; D may be TRBD1 (6 bases). The CDR3 is made up of 12 amino acids. V lost 8 bases and J 2 bases, leaving 10 bases between the germline ends. Germline V gene sequence: CDR1 SNHLY, CDR2 FYNNEI.

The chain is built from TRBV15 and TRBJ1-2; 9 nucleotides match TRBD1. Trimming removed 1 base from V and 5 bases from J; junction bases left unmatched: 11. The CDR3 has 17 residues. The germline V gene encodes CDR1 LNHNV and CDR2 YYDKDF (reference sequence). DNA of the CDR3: TGTGCCACCAGCAGAGTCCGGGACAGGGCAGATATTTATGGCTACACCTTC. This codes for CATSRVRDRADIYGYTF.